This paragraph covers one T cell receptor (beta chain) sequence. The source of the sample is a study of blood T cell repertoires in COVID-19. Produced via immunoSEQ multiplex PCR; TCRdb's table is partial and in-frame only. The repertoire holds around 30,000 clones, about nine tenths seen once, with roughly 2.1% in the top ten. The CDR3 extends over 17 amino acids. The germline V gene has CDR1 MNHEY and CDR2 SMNVEV (reference sequence). V was pared by 3 bases and J by 4 bases, with 22 bases between. The receptor was isolated from a man aged 45-65 years with active or convalescent COVID-19. The chain joins TRBV27 to TRBJ2-7, with D possibly matching TRBD1 (6 bases). The sequenced material came from peripheral blood. DNA of the CDR3: TGTGCCAGCAGTTTGAAGGGGGAAAGCTATATGACTTACGAGCAGTACTTC. Translating gives CASSLKGESYMTYEQYF.